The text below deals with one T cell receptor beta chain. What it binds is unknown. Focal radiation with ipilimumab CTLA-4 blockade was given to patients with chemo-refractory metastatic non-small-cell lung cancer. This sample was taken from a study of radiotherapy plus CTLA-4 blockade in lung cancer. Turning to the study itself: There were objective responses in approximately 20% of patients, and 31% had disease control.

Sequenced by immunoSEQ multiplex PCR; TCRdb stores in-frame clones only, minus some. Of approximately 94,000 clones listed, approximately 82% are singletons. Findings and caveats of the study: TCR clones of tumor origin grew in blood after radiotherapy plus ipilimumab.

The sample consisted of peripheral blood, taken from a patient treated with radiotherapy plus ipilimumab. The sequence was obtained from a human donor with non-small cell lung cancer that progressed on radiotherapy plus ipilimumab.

CDR3 sequence: CASSLGGSTAYGYTF. CDR3 bases: TGTGCCAGCAGCTTAGGAGGTTCTACAGCTTATGGCTACACCTTC. V gene TRBV7-9 combines with J gene TRBJ1-2, with unresolved D. V gave up 1 base and J gave up 5 bases, with 14 bases separating them. Germline V gene lookup returns CDR1 SEHNR and CDR2 FQNEAQ (reference sequence). The CDR3 has 15 amino acids.